This TCR beta chain was observed in a study of control samples from healthy donors and cancer patients. The CDR3 sequence is 17 residues long. The germline V gene encodes CDR1 ENHRY and CDR2 SYGVKD. V shed 2 bases, J shed 2 bases, and the junction held 7 bases outside the gene matches. Data came from immunoSEQ multiplex PCR; TCRdb stores just in-frame clones and leaves some out. The data show about 20,000 clones, 88% seen once. Sequencing was done on a sample of PBMCs. This sequence originates from a woman in her fifties or sixties with head and neck cancer. The chain uses TRBV10-3 and TRBJ2-1, with 9 bases fitting TRBD2. CDR3 coding DNA: TGTGCCATCAGTGAGGCAATGGCGGGAGGGCCCTACAATGAGCAGTTCTTC. Amino acids: CAISEAMAGGPYNEQFF.